Here is one T cell receptor beta chain with its context. The collection from each donor was one heparinised blood draw averaging approximately 110 mL. CD45RO/CCR7/CD25/CD127/CD95/CD27 sorting isolated CD4+ naive, central memory, regulatory and stem cell-like memory cells. This sample was included in a study of beta chain features in type 1 diabetes. The overall study: Analysis included over 90 million sorted cells drawn from all samples.

Reverse transcription of all isolated RNA meant that expressed TCRB transcripts were sequenced. Some clones are missing from TCRdb's copy, which holds only in-frame ones; the method was immunoSEQ multiplex PCR. The repertoire holds 450,000 to 550,000 clones, with 30% as singletons. From germline, CDR1 is SGHDN and CDR2 FVKESK. This CDR3 has 13 amino acids. V was pared by 6 bases and J by 8 bases, with 14 bases between. The chain joins TRBV14 to TRBJ2-1; D unclear. Sequencing was carried out using naive CD4+ T cells from blood. This sequence was found in a young man in good health. The CDR3 DNA reads as TGTGCCAGCAGATTGAGCATCTCGGATGAGCAGTTCTTC. Translated: CASRLSISDEQFF.